This TCR beta chain was recorded in a study of Ad26.COV2.S vaccination and SARS-CoV-2 variants. Noted treatment: over 15 received Ad26.COV2.S at low or high dose, single or two shots; roughly five received placebo; per-sample allocation not given. Collection of the samples took place on day 63 after the first injection of vaccine or placebo. This table comes from immunoSEQ multiplex PCR, and its TCRdb copy is limited to in-frame clones, with some not included. The table lists over 250,000 clones, more than 70% of them singletons. The CDR3 extends over 13 amino acids. The germline V gene has CDR1 SGHAT and CDR2 FQNNGV. With 7 bases removed from V and 3 bases from J, the gap between germline ends came to 12 bases.

The chain has TRBV11-2 and TRBJ1-2; unclear D gene. This sequence was found in a person aged 18-65 years who received the Ad26.COV2.S COVID-19 vaccine or a placebo. The sequenced sample was peripheral blood, obtained in a trial of Ad26.COV2.S vaccine versus placebo. CDR3 in DNA: TGTGCCAGCACCTCCCTGGGGTACTATGGCTACACCTTC. It encodes CASTSLGYYGYTF. The whole variable domain, filled in from reference TRBV11-2 and TRBJ1-2, reads EAGVAQSPRYKIIEKRQSVAFWCNPISGHATLYWYQQILGQGPKLLIQFQNNGVVDDSQLPKDRFSAERLKGVDSTLKIQPAKLEDSAVYLCASTSLGYYGYTFGSGTRLTVV.